The present T cell receptor beta chain was sequenced within a study of regulatory T cells in long-lasting Graves disease. Study in general: Disease was considered persistent Graves' disease after over 5 years of antithyroid drugs (with positive TSH receptor antibodies).

Study conclusions and caveats: The number of shared public clonotypes was higher in persistent patients (roughly 2,800) than new patients (roughly 970).

Time point described: persistent/refractory GD, antithyroid drugs over 5 years with positive TRAb. RNA extracted from PBMCs served as the sequencing template. This clonotype has a count of ten or more. Its antigen is still unknown. Trimming took 3 bases from V and 6 from J, leaving 12 bases between them. There are 12 residues in the CDR3. CDR1 is SQVTM and CDR2 is ANQGSEA in the germline V gene. iRepertoire HTBI primers and Arm-PCR of CDR3 regions built TCR beta libraries. One entry per CDR3 protein results from TCRdb running MiXCR on the multiplex PCR reads. The repertoire holds more than 300,000 distinct CDR3 sequences, with more than 20% as singletons.

The sequence was collected from a woman in her thirties or forties with Graves disease. The sequences come from peripheral blood mononuclear cells (PBMCs), collected when the disease was refractory, from a patient treated with antithyroid drugs. V gene TRBV29-1 combines with J gene TRBJ2-7; D remains unclear. The CDR3 sequence is CSVERTSSEQYF. The CDR3 DNA is TGCAGCGTTGAGAGGACCAGCAGCGAGCAGTACTTC.